A single sample is the source of the 20 T cell receptor beta chains below, sequenced in a study of blood T cells in healthy people across ages. The authors ran a second PCR of roughly 6 to 12 cycles using a sample-barcoded 5' primer and a J-beta primer mix. In TCRdb, the 5' RACE reads were re-called with MiXCR into one record per CDR3 protein. This table holds about 1.4 million distinct CDR3 sequences, approximately 63% found once. Sequences were obtained from blood. These receptors originate from a man between 18 and 29 years old in good health.

The chain couples TRBV9 to TRBJ2-1, with D maybe TRBD2 (5 bases). Trimming took off 2 bases at V and 8 bases at J, with 23 bases between the two ends. CDR3 size: 17 residues. CDR1 is SGDLS and CDR2 is YYNGEE in the germline V gene. The CDR3 spells CASSVPRTASGVDEQFF. DNA for the CDR3: TGTGCCAGCAGCGTTCCAAGGACTGCCTCTGGGGTGGATGAGCAGTTCTTC.

The chain recombines TRBV4-1 with TRBJ2-7, with 12 nucleotides matching TRBD2. Losses at the gene ends were 0 bases for V and 1 base for J; bases not matched to a gene: 10. CDR3 length equals 19 residues. Germline CDR1 is MGHRA and CDR2 is YSYEKL. The CDR3 DNA sequence: TGCGCCAGCAGCCAAGACACACTTTCTAGCGGGAGGGTATCCTACGAGCAGTACTTC. Protein sequence: CASSQDTLSSGRVSYEQYF.

The chain couples TRBV4-2 to TRBJ2-4; the D gene is possibly TRBD2 (7 bases). Trimming removed 0 bases at V and 15 bases at J, with 15 bases between. Germline V gives CDR1 LGHNA, CDR2 YNFKEQ. The CDR3 covers 13 residues. CDR3 coding DNA: TGTGCCAGCAGCCAAGATGGGGGGGCCTTTATGTACTTC. It is translated as CASSQDGGAFMYF.

V is TRBV29-1 and J is TRBJ2-5; maybe TRBD2 (6 bases). The CDR3 runs 14 residues. Deletions cut 3 bases from V and 7 bases from J, with 18 bases between. CDR1 and CDR2 (germline): SQVTM, ANQGSEA. This CDR3 is CSVEHGTRSGTQYF. As DNA, the CDR3 is TGCAGCGTTGAGCACGGGACTCGTTCAGGGACCCAGTACTTC.

This clonotype has more than one count but fewer than ten. V and J are TRBV20-1 and TRBJ2-7, with 10 nucleotides matching TRBD1. The CDR3 has 13 amino acids. The trim removed 4 bases at V and 3 bases at J, leaving 3 bases unmatched. In germline, CDR1 is DFQATT, CDR2 SNEGSKA (reference sequence). The CDR3 reads CSATGTGVYEQYF. In DNA form, the CDR3 reads TGCAGTGCTACCGGGACAGGGGTCTACGAGCAGTACTTC.

This clonotype showed up just once. The CDR3 DNA follows: TGTGCCAGCAGTGAATATATGGGGGGAAGCGGCTACACCTTC. Amino acids: CASSEYMGGSGYTF. The chain has TRBV25-1 and TRBJ1-2, with a possible D match to TRBD1 (5 bases). The germline CDR1 and CDR2 sequences are MGHDK and SYGVNS. CDR3 length equals 14 residues. The V gene lost 0 bases and the J gene lost 8 bases, with 13 bases spanning the gap.

The chain uses TRBV12-3 or TRBV12-4 and TRBJ1-6; D not resolved. CDR3 length equals 15 residues. V lost 4 bases and J 4 bases, leaving 11 bases between the germline ends. For the CDR3, the DNA is TGTGCCAGCAGTTCCAGGACTCCGTATAATTCACCCCTCCACTTT. Translation gives CASSSRTPYNSPLHF.

J is TRBJ1-5 and V is TRBV3-1, with D unresolved. CDR1 is LGHDT and CDR2 is YNNKEL in the germline V gene (reference sequence). V was trimmed by 0 bases and J by 5 bases, leaving 5 bases between them. CDR3 length equals 13 residues. The CDR3 bases are TGTGCCAGCAGCCAAGAACACTATCAGCCCCAGCATTTT. Residues: CASSQEHYQPQHF.

J is TRBJ1-2 and V is TRBV9; no reliable D call. Germline CDR1 and CDR2: SGDLS and YYNGEE. Between the trimmed V and J ends, which lost 0 bases and 10 bases, there was a span of 13 bases. This CDR3 is 13 amino acids long. CDR3 loop: CASSVGADTDYTF. In DNA, the CDR3 is TGTGCCAGCAGCGTAGGGGCAGACACAGACTACACCTTC. Full variable domain (rest looked up from reference TRBV9 and TRBJ1-2): DSGVTQTPKHLITATGQRVTLRCSPRSGDLSVYWYQQSLDQGLQFLIQYYNGEERAKGNILERFSAQQFPDLHSELNLSSLELGDSALYFCASSVGADTDYTFGSGTRLTVV.

The genes are TRBV6-6 and TRBJ1-1, with a tentative D call TRBD1 (5 bases). The V end lost 0 bases, the J end lost 1 base, and 12 bases lay between the germline ends. This CDR3 spans 16 amino acids. Germline lookup yields CDR1 MNHNY and CDR2 SVGAGI (reference sequence). In DNA, the CDR3 is TGTGCCAGCAGTTACTCGACGGGACGGCAGAACACTGAAGCTTTCTTT. Protein sequence: CASSYSTGRQNTEAFF.

The chain carries TRBV4-2 and TRBJ2-3; 10 bases align to TRBD2. J lost 0 bases, V lost 0 bases, and 6 bases had no gene match. This CDR3 contains 18 residues. Per the germline V gene, CDR1 is LGHNA and CDR2 is YNFKEQ. Here the CDR3 DNA reads TGTGCCAGCAGCCAAGACGAACTAGCGGGAATGAGCACAGATACGCAGTATTTT. This encodes CASSQDELAGMSTDTQYF.

J is TRBJ2-5 and V is TRBV7-9, with D possibly TRBD2 on 5 matching bases. Per germline, CDR1 SEHNR and CDR2 FQNEAQ (reference sequence). Trimming took 7 bases from V and 5 from J, leaving 17 bases between them. This CDR3 is built from 14 residues. The CDR3 nucleotides are TGTGCCAGCATGGGGTTGGAGTCGGGGGAGACCCAGTACTTC. The encoded protein is CASMGLESGETQYF. The entire variable domain, with the rest obtained from reference TRBV7-9 and TRBJ2-5, is as follows: DTGVSQNPRHKITKRGQNVTFRCDPISEHNRLYWYRQTLGQGPEFLTYFQNEAQLEKSRLLSDRFSAERPKGSFSTLEIQRTEQGDSAMYLCASMGLESGETQYFGPGTRLLVL.

The V gene is TRBV10-3, the J gene TRBJ2-5; TRBD1 agrees at 9 bases. With V trimmed by 11 bases and J by 3 bases, 4 bases remained unmatched. The CDR3 loop spans 12 amino acids. The germline CDR1 and CDR2 sequences are ENHRY and SYGVKD. CDR3 in DNA: TGTGCCTCACGGACAGGGGAAGAGACCCAGTACTTC. Translation gives CASRTGEETQYF.

V usage is TRBV12-3 or TRBV12-4 and J usage is TRBJ2-2; D is possibly TRBD1 (6 bases). V was cut by 6 bases and J by 4 bases, with 12 bases left in between. This CDR3 comprises 14 residues. The CDR3 loop is CASSRDKGTGELFF. As DNA, the CDR3 is TGTGCCAGCAGCCGGGACAAGGGCACCGGGGAGCTGTTTTTT.

This chain joins TRBV9 and TRBJ2-2; tentative D call: TRBD2 (6 bases). V dropped 7 bases and J dropped 6 bases, with 16 bases sitting between them. The CDR3 is 14 amino acids. Germline V gene sequence: CDR1 SGDLS, CDR2 YYNGEE. The CDR3 here is CASAAGGGAGELFF. The DNA of the CDR3 is TGTGCCAGCGCGGCGGGCGGAGGGGCCGGGGAGCTGTTTTTT. Together with reference TRBV9 and TRBJ2-2, the CDR3 gives the full variable domain: DSGVTQTPKHLITATGQRVTLRCSPRSGDLSVYWYQQSLDQGLQFLIQYYNGEERAKGNILERFSAQQFPDLHSELNLSSLELGDSALYFCASAAGGGAGELFFGEGSRLTVL.

This clonotype has more than one count but fewer than ten. The chain joins TRBV6-1 to TRBJ1-4, with a possible D match to TRBD1 (6 bases). V dropped 10 bases and J dropped 8 bases, with 20 bases sitting between them. Germline CDR1 and CDR2: MNHNS and SASEGT. The CDR3 runs 14 residues. The CDR3 coding sequence is TGTGCCACAGCTACGCAGGGGCGCTCGGAAAAACTGTTTTTT. It specifies CATATQGRSEKLFF.

This clonotype appeared a few times. This chain joins TRBV7-9 and TRBJ1-2; D is perhaps TRBD1 (5 bases). Germline CDR1 and CDR2: SEHNR and FQNEAQ (reference sequence). The CDR3 totals 15 residues. Trimming removed 7 bases from V and 4 bases from J, with 19 bases in between. CDR3 residues: CASILDRDVTYGYTF. The CDR3 coding sequence is TGTGCCAGCATTCTAGACCGGGACGTCACCTATGGCTACACCTTC. The complete variable domain, with remaining parts taken from reference TRBV7-9 and TRBJ1-2, reads DTGVSQNPRHKITKRGQNVTFRCDPISEHNRLYWYRQTLGQGPEFLTYFQNEAQLEKSRLLSDRFSAERPKGSFSTLEIQRTEQGDSAMYLCASILDRDVTYGYTFGSGTRLTVV.

This clonotype was found a few times. This chain connects TRBV7-8 to TRBJ2-7, with D maybe TRBD1 (6 bases). V gave up 1 base and J gave up 5 bases, with 18 bases separating them. CDR1 SGHVS and CDR2 FQNEAQ come from the germline V gene. This CDR3 has 16 residues. This CDR3 reads CASSLGWSGEIHEQYF. The CDR3 coding sequence is TGTGCCAGCAGCTTAGGATGGTCAGGGGAGATCCACGAGCAGTACTTC.

The rearrangement uses TRBV7-2 and TRBJ2-2; D is undetermined. Trimming shortened V by 5 bases and J by 4 bases, and 8 bases separated the two germline ends. The CDR3 has 13 amino acids. Per germline, CDR1 SGHTA and CDR2 FQGNSA. CDR3 residues: CASSVEVTGELFF. The CDR3 DNA reads TGTGCCAGCAGCGTTGAGGTCACCGGGGAGCTGTTTTTT.

The chain is built from TRBV4-2 and TRBJ2-2, with 9 bases aligning to TRBD2. The CDR3 has 16 amino acids. The ends lost 5 bases at V and 7 bases at J; junction bases unmatched: 11. Looked up from germline, CDR1 is LGHNA and CDR2 is YNFKEQ. The CDR3 DNA sequence: TGTGCCAGCAGCGAAACGGGGGGACTAGCAGGCGGGGAGCTGTTTTTT. Translation: CASSETGGLAGGELFF.